Listed here are 4 T cell receptor beta chains from one sample, sequenced in a study of control samples from healthy donors and cancer patients. Assay: immunoSEQ multiplex PCR; the TCRdb copy retains only in-frame clones and omits some. The sample has 120,000 or so clones; around 92% are singletons. Input material: PBMCs. These receptors came from a man at least 80 years old with head and neck cancer.

J is TRBJ1-6 and V is TRBV9; D is unclear. This CDR3 is 14 amino acids long. Germline CDR1 is SGDLS and CDR2 is YYNGEE. Between the trimmed V and J ends, which lost 2 bases and 9 bases, there was a span of 12 bases. The CDR3 bases are TGTGCCAGCAGCGTCCGGGGTGGTATTTCACCCCTCCACTTT. Protein: CASSVRGGISPLHF.

This chain connects TRBV24-1 to TRBJ2-2, with D perhaps assigned TRBD1 or TRBD2 (5 bases each). The germline V gene has CDR1 KGHDR and CDR2 SFDVKD. The CDR3 is 20 amino acids. The ends were cut back, 1 base at V and 6 bases at J, with 26 bases in the middle. The CDR3 here is CATSDLKGTSGLGAAGELFF. CDR3 nucleotide sequence: TGTGCCACCAGTGATTTAAAAGGGACCTCAGGTCTCGGCGCCGCCGGGGAGCTGTTTTTT.

V usage is TRBV27 and J usage is TRBJ1-6; possibly TRBD1 for D (6 bases). V lost 5 bases and J lost 4, with 12 bases in between. Germline CDR1 MNHEY, CDR2 SMNVEV (reference sequence). The CDR3 has 15 amino acids. The CDR3: CASSPQGPYNSPLHF. For the CDR3, the DNA is TGTGCCAGCAGTCCGCAGGGGCCTTATAATTCACCCCTCCACTTT.

This chain connects TRBV30 to TRBJ2-7; 8 bases are shared with TRBD1. In germline, CDR1 is GTSNPN, CDR2 SVGIG (reference sequence). The CDR3 has 13 residues. J was trimmed by 5 bases and V by 1 base; bases with no gene match: 4. CDR3 coding DNA: TGTGCCTGGAGTGGACAGGGGAACCACGAGCAGTACTTC. It codes for CAWSGQGNHEQYF.